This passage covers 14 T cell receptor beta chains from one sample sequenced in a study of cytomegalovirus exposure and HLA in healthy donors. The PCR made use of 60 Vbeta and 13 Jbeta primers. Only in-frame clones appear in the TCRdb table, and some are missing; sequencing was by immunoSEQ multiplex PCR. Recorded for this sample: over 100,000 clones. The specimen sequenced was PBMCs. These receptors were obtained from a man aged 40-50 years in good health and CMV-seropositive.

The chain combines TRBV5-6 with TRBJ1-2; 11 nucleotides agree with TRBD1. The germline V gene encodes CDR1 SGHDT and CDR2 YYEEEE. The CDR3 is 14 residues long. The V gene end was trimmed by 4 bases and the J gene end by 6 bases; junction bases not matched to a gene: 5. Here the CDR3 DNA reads TGTGCCAGCAGCCCCGGACAGGGGGCCCATGGCTACACCTTC. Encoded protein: CASSPGQGAHGYTF. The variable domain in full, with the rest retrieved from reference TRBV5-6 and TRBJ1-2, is DAGVTQSPTHLIKTRGQQVTLRCSPKSGHDTVSWYQQALGQGPQFIFQYYEEEERQRGNFPDRFSGHQFPNYSSELNVNALLLGDSALYLCASSPGQGAHGYTFGSGTRLTVV.

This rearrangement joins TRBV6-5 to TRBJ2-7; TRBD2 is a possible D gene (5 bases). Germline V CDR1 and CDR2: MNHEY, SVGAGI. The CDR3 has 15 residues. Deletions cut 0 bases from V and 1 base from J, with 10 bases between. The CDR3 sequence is CASSYSAGGSYEQYF. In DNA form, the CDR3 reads TGTGCCAGCAGTTACTCAGCCGGAGGATCCTACGAGCAGTACTTC.

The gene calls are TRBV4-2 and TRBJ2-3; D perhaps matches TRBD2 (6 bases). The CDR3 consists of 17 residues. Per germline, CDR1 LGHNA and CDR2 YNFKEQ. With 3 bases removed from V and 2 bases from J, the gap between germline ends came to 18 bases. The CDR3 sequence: CASSQEVLAGPTDTQYF. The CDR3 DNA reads TGTGCCAGCAGCCAGGAGGTACTAGCTGGACCCACAGATACGCAGTATTTT.

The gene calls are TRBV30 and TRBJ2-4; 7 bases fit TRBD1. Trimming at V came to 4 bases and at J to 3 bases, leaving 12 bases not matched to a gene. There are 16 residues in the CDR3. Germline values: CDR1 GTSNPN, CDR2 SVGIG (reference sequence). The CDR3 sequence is CAWTPRQGIVKNIQYF. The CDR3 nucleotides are TGTGCCTGGACCCCCCGACAGGGAATAGTCAAAAACATTCAGTACTTC.

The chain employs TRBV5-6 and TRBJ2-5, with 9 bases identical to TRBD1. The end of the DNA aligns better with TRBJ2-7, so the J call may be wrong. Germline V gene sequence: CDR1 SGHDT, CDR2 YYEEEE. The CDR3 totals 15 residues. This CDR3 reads CASSSGTGMSYEQYF. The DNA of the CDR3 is TGTGCCAGCAGCTCCGGGACAGGGATGTCCTACGAGCAGTACTTC.

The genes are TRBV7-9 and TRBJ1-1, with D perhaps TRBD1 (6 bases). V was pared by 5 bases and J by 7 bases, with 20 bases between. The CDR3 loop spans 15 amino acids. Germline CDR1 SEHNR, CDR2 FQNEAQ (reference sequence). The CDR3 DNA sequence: TGTGCCAGCAGCCCCCTTGCGGGGGGCTGGGGTGAAGCTTTCTTT. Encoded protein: CASSPLAGGWGEAFF.

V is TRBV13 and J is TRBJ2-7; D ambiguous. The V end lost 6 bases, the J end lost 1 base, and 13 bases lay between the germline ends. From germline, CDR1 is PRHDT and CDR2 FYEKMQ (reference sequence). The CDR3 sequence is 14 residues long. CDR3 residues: CASRLRGVSYEQYF. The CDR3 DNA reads TGTGCCAGCAGACTACGTGGAGTTTCCTACGAGCAGTACTTC.

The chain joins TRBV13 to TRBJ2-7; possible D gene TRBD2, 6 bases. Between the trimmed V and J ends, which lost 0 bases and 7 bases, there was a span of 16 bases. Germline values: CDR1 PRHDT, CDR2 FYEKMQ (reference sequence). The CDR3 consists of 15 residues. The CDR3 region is CASSLGDQGLREQYF. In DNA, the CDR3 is TGTGCCAGCAGCTTAGGGGACCAGGGACTTAGGGAGCAGTACTTC.

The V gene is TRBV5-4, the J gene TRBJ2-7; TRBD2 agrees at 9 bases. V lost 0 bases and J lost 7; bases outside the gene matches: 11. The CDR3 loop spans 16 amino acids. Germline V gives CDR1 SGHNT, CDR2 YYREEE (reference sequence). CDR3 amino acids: CASSLDPGLAVVEQYF. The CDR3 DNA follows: TGTGCCAGCAGCTTGGATCCGGGACTAGCAGTGGTGGAGCAGTACTTC.

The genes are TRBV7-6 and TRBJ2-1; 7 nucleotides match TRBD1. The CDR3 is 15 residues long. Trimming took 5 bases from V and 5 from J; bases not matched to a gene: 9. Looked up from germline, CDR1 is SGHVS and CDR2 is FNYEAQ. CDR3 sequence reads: CASSRQGRADNEQFF. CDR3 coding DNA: TGTGCCAGCAGCCGACAGGGTAGAGCGGACAATGAGCAGTTCTTC. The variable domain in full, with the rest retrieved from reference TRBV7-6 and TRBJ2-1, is GAGVSQSPRYKVTKRGQDVALRCDPISGHVSLYWYRQALGQGPEFLTYFNYEAQQDKSGLPNDRFSAERPEGSISTLTIQRTEQRDSAMYRCASSRQGRADNEQFFGPGTRLTVL.

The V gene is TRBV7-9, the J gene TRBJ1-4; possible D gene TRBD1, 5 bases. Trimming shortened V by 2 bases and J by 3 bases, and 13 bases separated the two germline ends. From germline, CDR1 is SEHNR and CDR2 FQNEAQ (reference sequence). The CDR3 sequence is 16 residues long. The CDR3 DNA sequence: TGTGCCAGCAGCTTACCCGTGACAGCTTCTAATGAAAAACTGTTTTTT. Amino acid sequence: CASSLPVTASNEKLFF.

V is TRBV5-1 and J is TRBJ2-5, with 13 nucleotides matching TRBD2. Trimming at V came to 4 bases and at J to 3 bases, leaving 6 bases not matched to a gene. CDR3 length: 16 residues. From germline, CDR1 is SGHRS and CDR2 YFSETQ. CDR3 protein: CASSPGLAGVEETQYF. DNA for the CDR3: TGCGCCAGCAGCCCTGGACTAGCGGGAGTGGAAGAGACCCAGTACTTC.

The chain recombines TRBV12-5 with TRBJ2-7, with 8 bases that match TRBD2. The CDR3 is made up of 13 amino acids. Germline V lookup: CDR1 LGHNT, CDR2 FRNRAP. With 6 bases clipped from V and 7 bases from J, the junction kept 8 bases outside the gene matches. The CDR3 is CASGLGTRREQYF. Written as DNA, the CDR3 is TGTGCTAGTGGCCTAGGGACTAGAAGGGAGCAGTACTTC. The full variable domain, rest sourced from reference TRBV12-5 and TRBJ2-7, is DARVTQTPRHKVTEMGQEVTMRCQPILGHNTVFWYRQTMMQGLELLAYFRNRAPLDDSGMPKDRFSAEMPDATLATLKIQPSEPRDSAVYFCASGLGTRREQYFGPGTRLTVT.

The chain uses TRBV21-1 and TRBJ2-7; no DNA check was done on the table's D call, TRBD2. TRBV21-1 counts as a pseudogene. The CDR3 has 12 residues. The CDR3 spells CASSKLRDFRYF. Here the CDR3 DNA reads TGTGCCAGCAGCAAACTAAGGGACTTCAGATACTTC.